This T cell receptor beta chain was identified in a study of identical twins. Germline CDR1 and CDR2: MNHNS and SASEGT. The V end lost 6 bases, the J end lost 3 bases, and 12 bases lay between the germline ends. The CDR3 spans 13 residues. This clonotype was observed a handful of times. TCRdb redid the calling of the 5' RACE reads with MiXCR, one entry per CDR3 protein. This sample has approximately 500,000 distinct CDR3 sequences, with about 15% found just once. The same data also contributed to another study, on yellow fever vaccine responses in identical twins. That source notes: In identical twins, vaccine T cell responses appeared partly shared and partly individual.

The receptor's source is a woman between 18 and 29 years old in good health. The chain couples TRBV6-1 to TRBJ2-7; D remains unclear. The sequencing sample was made of CD4+ T cells sorted from blood. This CDR3 is CASSKPGRYEQYF. The DNA of the CDR3 is TGTGCCAGCAGCAAACCGGGCCGCTACGAGCAGTACTTC.